A selection of T cell receptor beta chains follows, all from one sample in a study of T-cell reconstitution after alpha-beta-depleted transplantation in children. From the PCR reads, TCRdb called clonotypes with MiXCR, one entry per CDR3 protein. The sample contains approximately 1,000,000 distinct CDR3 sequences, about 29% of which appear only once. The sample consisted of PBMCs, mostly from graft donor cells, taken 360 days after TCRalphabeta/CD19-depleted stem cell transplant. These receptors originate from a boy in the first two years of life who had a stem cell transplant for SCID, so the T cells may come from the graft donor. Each CDR3 is given with its conserved first and last residue. A D gene is named only where the DNA matches it firmly. Rows give clone size only sometimes, using once, few, many, or a class for an expanded clone.

d_gene	j_gene	abundance	v_gene	len	CDR3aa	CDR3nt
TRBD1	TRBJ2-1	many	TRBV18	15	CASSPDRVPYNEQFF	TGTGCCAGCTCGCCGGACAGGGTTCCCTACAATGAGCAGTTCTTC
TRBD1	TRBJ1-6	NA	TRBV6-2/TRBV6-3	15	CASSYRNRGNSPLHF	TGTGCCAGCAGTTACCGGAACAGGGGTAATTCACCCCTCCACTTT
TRBD1	TRBJ2-7	few	TRBV20-1	15	CSARSGTGFSYEQYF	TGCAGTGCTAGAAGCGGGACAGGGTTTTCCTACGAGCAGTACTTC
TRBD2	TRBJ2-7	NA	TRBV4-2	13	CASSHRSGDEQYF	TGTGCCAGCAGCCACAGAAGCGGGGACGAGCAGTACTTC
TRBD1	TRBJ2-7	NA	TRBV12-3/TRBV12-4	15	CASSFRGTVNYEQYF	TGTGCCAGCAGTTTCAGGGGGACAGTGAACTACGAGCAGTACTTC
TRBD1	TRBJ2-7	once	TRBV5-6	12	CASRSHRGEQYF	TGTGCCAGCAGGAGTCACAGGGGCGAGCAGTACTTC
TRBD1	TRBJ1-4	few	TRBV7-2	16	CASSRGQGATNEKLFF	TGTGCCAGCAGCCGTGGACAGGGCGCAACTAATGAAAAACTGTTTTTT
TRBD1	TRBJ2-3	NA	TRBV5-1	15	CASTHRGLSTDTQYF	TGCGCCAGCACCCACAGGGGTCTTAGCACAGATACGCAGTATTTT
NA	TRBJ1-2	NA	TRBV12-3/TRBV12-4	13	CASSGGTAYGYTF	TGTGCCAGCAGTGGAGGGACCGCCTATGGCTACACCTTC
NA	TRBJ2-5	NA	TRBV3-1	15	CASSQERVRQETQYF	TGTGCCAGCAGCCAAGAGAGGGTGAGGCAAGAGACCCAGTACTTC
NA	TRBJ1-5	NA	TRBV2	14	CASRGYSGPEPQHF	TGTGCCAGCCGGGGGTACAGCGGCCCTGAGCCCCAGCATTTT
TRBD1	TRBJ2-7	few	TRBV4-3	16	CASSQVYATGEGEQYF	TGCGCCAGCAGCCAAGTCTACGCTACAGGGGAAGGAGAGCAGTACTTC
NA	TRBJ2-5	NA	TRBV12-3/TRBV12-4	14	CASSPRQYQETQYF	TGTGCCAGCAGTCCCAGACAGTACCAAGAGACCCAGTACTTC
NA	TRBJ2-7	NA	TRBV20-1	15	CSARSAVASAYEQYF	TGCAGTGCTAGATCTGCCGTAGCGTCGGCCTACGAGCAGTACTTC
TRBD1	TRBJ1-2	once	TRBV16	17	CASSPRTDRGPPYGYTF	TGTGCCAGCAGCCCACGAACGGACAGGGGGCCTCCCTATGGCTACACCTTC
NA	TRBJ1-1	NA	TRBV28	15	CASKTHRRKSTEAFF	TGTGCCAGCAAGACTCACAGGAGAAAGAGCACTGAAGCTTTCTTT
NA	TRBJ2-5	NA	TRBV7-2	15	CASSVLWGSEETQYF	TGTGCCAGCAGCGTACTCTGGGGGTCGGAGGAGACCCAGTACTTC
NA	TRBJ2-6	NA	TRBV12-3/TRBV12-4	14	CASSLRGGANVLTF	TGTGCCAGCAGTTTACGGGGTGGGGCCAACGTCCTGACTTTC
NA	TRBJ1-2	NA	TRBV29-1	11	CSVEESYGYTF	TGCAGCGTTGAGGAAAGTTATGGCTACACCTTC
NA	TRBJ2-3	few	TRBV4-1	17	CASSQSYFSAHTDTQYF	TGCGCCAGCAGCCAATCCTACTTTTCGGCCCACACAGATACGCAGTATTTT
NA	TRBJ2-2	NA	TRBV5-6	17	CASSLANTSFYTGELFF	TGTGCCAGCAGCTTGGCCAACACCTCCTTCTACACCGGGGAGCTGTTTTTT
NA	TRBJ2-3	few	TRBV12-3/TRBV12-4	15	CASSLYRLEGDTQYF	TGTGCCAGCAGTTTATATAGACTAGAAGGCGATACGCAGTATTTT
TRBD1	TRBJ2-5	NA	TRBV18	14	CASSHGQAQETQYF	TGTGCCAGCTCACATGGACAGGCTCAAGAGACCCAGTACTTC
NA	TRBJ2-1	NA	TRBV4-3	16	CASSQDRLVSYNEQFF	TGCGCCAGCAGCCAAGATCGACTAGTTAGCTACAATGAGCAGTTCTTC
TRBD1	TRBJ1-2	few	TRBV6-1	14	CASRPPGQGGGYTF	TGTGCCAGCAGACCCCCGGGACAGGGTGGGGGCTACACCTTC
NA	TRBJ2-7	few	TRBV13	13	CASSLERRYEQYF	TGTGCCAGCAGCTTAGAGAGGAGGTACGAGCAGTACTTC
NA	TRBJ2-1	NA	TRBV5-1	14	CASVGLSSYNEQFF	TGCGCCAGCGTCGGGCTTAGCTCCTACAATGAGCAGTTCTTC
NA	TRBJ2-3	few	TRBV5-1	14	CASSTAGLPDTQYF	TGCGCCAGCAGCACCGCTGGACTACCGGATACGCAGTATTTT
TRBD1	TRBJ2-7	once	TRBV20-1	12	CSAGQGAWEQYF	TGCAGTGCTGGACAGGGGGCGTGGGAGCAGTACTTC
NA	TRBJ2-7	few	TRBV10-3	13	CAISEAVAYEQYF	TGTGCCATCAGTGAGGCTGTGGCCTACGAGCAGTACTTC
NA	TRBJ2-3	few	TRBV5-1	16	CASSLGGRLGTDTQYF	TGCGCCAGCAGCTTGGGGGGTCGCTTGGGGACAGATACGCAGTATTTT
NA	TRBJ2-7	few	TRBV7-2	15	CASSLLAVRSYEQYF	TGTGCCAGCAGCTTACTGGCCGTCAGGAGCTACGAGCAGTACTTC
TRBD1	TRBJ1-1	few	TRBV9	14	CASSVESGGTEAFF	TGTGCCAGCAGCGTAGAGTCAGGGGGAACTGAAGCTTTCTTT
TRBD2	TRBJ2-2	NA	TRBV25-1	19	CASSEFVIVTGTRSGELFF	TGTGCCAGCAGTGAATTTGTGATCGTAACCGGGACTAGGTCCGGGGAGCTGTTTTTT
NA	TRBJ2-7	NA	TRBV27	13	CASSLYRYNEQYF	TGTGCCAGCAGTCTATACCGTTACAACGAGCAGTACTTC
TRBD1	TRBJ2-1	many	TRBV5-1	14	CASSSQTGRDEQFF	TGCGCCAGCAGCTCTCAGACAGGGCGGGATGAGCAGTTCTTC
TRBD2	TRBJ2-5	NA	TRBV5-1	15	CASSFAGLVEETQYF	TGCGCCAGCAGCTTCGCCGGACTAGTTGAAGAGACCCAGTACTTC
TRBD1	TRBJ2-4	NA	TRBV4-1	19	CASSPGRDRELFLKNIQYF	TGCGCCAGCAGCCCTGGACGGGACAGGGAGCTTTTTCTCAAAAACATTCAGTACTTC
NA	TRBJ1-1	many	TRBV7-9	12	CASRPTSQEAFF	TGTGCCAGCAGACCCACATCTCAAGAAGCTTTCTTT
TRBD2	TRBJ2-5	NA	TRBV6-1	16	CASSEARSGGQETQYF	TGTGCCAGCAGTGAAGCACGGAGCGGGGGGCAGGAGACCCAGTACTTC
NA	TRBJ2-3	many	TRBV7-3	13	CASSLLGSDTQYF	TGTGCCAGCAGCTTACTAGGATCAGATACGCAGTATTTT
NA	TRBJ2-7	few	TRBV7-6	13	CASSFNLVGEQYF	TGTGCCAGCAGCTTTAATTTAGTAGGCGAGCAGTACTTC
NA	TRBJ1-5	NA	TRBV20-1	15	CSASYSRISNQPQHF	TGCAGTGCTAGCTACAGCAGAATTAGCAATCAGCCCCAGCATTTT
NA	TRBJ2-3	few	TRBV6-1	15	CASSSLSGRTDTQYF	TGTGCCAGCAGCTCTCTATCGGGGCGAACAGATACGCAGTATTTT
NA	TRBJ2-7	NA	TRBV7-2	13	CASSLQSRYEQYF	TGTGCCAGCAGCTTACAATCCAGATACGAGCAGTACTTC
TRBD2	TRBJ2-5	once	TRBV6-1	16	CASSEELAGGRETQYF	TGTGCCAGCAGTGAGGAACTAGCGGGGGGGCGTGAGACCCAGTACTTC
TRBD1	TRBJ1-4	few	TRBV20-1	17	CSASSLDRGRFDEKLFF	TGCAGTGCTAGCAGCTTGGACAGGGGGCGGTTTGATGAAAAACTGTTTTTT
NA	TRBJ1-5	NA	TRBV7-8	13	CASNHLTDQPQHF	TGTGCCAGCAACCACCTGACCGATCAGCCCCAGCATTTT
NA	TRBJ2-5	NA	TRBV5-1	16	CASSGGLGGLGETQYF	TGCGCCAGCAGCGGAGGCCTTGGGGGGCTGGGGGAGACCCAGTACTTC
NA	TRBJ2-3	NA	TRBV5-4	15	CASSLSRALADTQYF	TGTGCCAGCAGCTTGTCTCGCGCTTTAGCAGATACGCAGTATTTT
TRBD2	TRBJ2-5	NA	TRBV20-1	14	CSASSGAGVETQYF	TGCAGTGCTTCCTCCGGAGCGGGGGTAGAGACCCAGTACTTC
NA	TRBJ1-4	NA	TRBV12-3/TRBV12-4	15	CASSYGGLANEKLFF	TGTGCCAGCAGTTACGGGGGGCTCGCTAATGAAAAACTGTTTTTT
TRBD1	TRBJ2-1	NA	TRBV18	19	CASSPNRGQGLVDYNEQFF	TGTGCCAGCTCACCGAACAGGGGGCAGGGGTTGGTGGACTACAATGAGCAGTTCTTC
TRBD1	TRBJ2-2	NA	TRBV15	15	CATSRGQGAGGELFF	TGTGCCACCAGCAGAGGACAGGGGGCAGGCGGGGAGCTGTTTTTT
TRBD1	TRBJ2-3	few	TRBV12-3/TRBV12-4	16	CASSSRTGRVSDTQYF	TGTGCCAGCAGCTCCCGGACAGGCCGTGTCTCAGATACGCAGTATTTT
NA	TRBJ1-5	few	TRBV12-3/TRBV12-4	12	CASSFSPQPQHF	TGTGCCAGCAGTTTCTCGCCTCAGCCCCAGCATTTT
TRBD2	TRBJ2-1	NA	TRBV5-1	17	CASSLGAGGPLHNEQFF	TGCGCCAGCAGCTTGGGAGCGGGGGGGCCTCTCCACAATGAGCAGTTCTTC
TRBD2	TRBJ2-3	NA	TRBV4-1	15	CASSQGLAHTDTQYF	TGCGCCAGCAGCCAAGGACTAGCGCACACAGATACGCAGTATTTT
TRBD1	TRBJ2-2	NA	TRBV6-1	15	CASRDRGLPTGELFF	TGTGCCAGCAGAGACAGGGGCCTACCAACCGGGGAGCTGTTTTTT